This T cell receptor (beta chain) was observed in a study of identical twins. Trimming removed 4 bases from V and 0 bases from J, with 13 bases in between. Germline CDR1 SGDLS, CDR2 YYNGEE. The CDR3 consists of 15 residues. One entry per CDR3 protein results from TCRdb running MiXCR on the 5' RACE reads. In the table there are roughly 720,000 distinct CDR3 sequences, around a sixth of which are singletons. This sample also belongs to another study, concerning T cells expressing NK-cell markers. Per that study: Cells sorted as CD3+CD56+NKG2C+, CD3+CD56+NKG2C- and CD3+CD56-NKG2C+ T cells supplied the TCR beta repertoires. Each of several donors carried dominant NKG2C+ clonotypes accounting for about 1.0-7.0% of CD8+ T cells. These clonotypes, the leaders elsewhere, also led the CD3+CD56-NKG2C+ fraction in a handful of donors.

V usage is TRBV9 and J usage is TRBJ2-5, with D possibly matching TRBD2 (5 bases). Sequencing was done on a sample of PBMCs. This receptor was identified in a woman under 30 in good health. The CDR3 reads CASSPVGGHQETQYF. The DNA of the CDR3 is TGTGCCAGCAGCCCGGTGGGCGGGCACCAAGAGACCCAGTACTTC.